This passage covers 9 T cell receptor beta chains from one sample sequenced in a study of shared T cell receptors in the human thymus. Clones were sequenced by immunoSEQ multiplex PCR, and TCRdb holds only the in-frame ones, with some missing. This table has over 650,000 clones, more than 70% appearing once. This sample was also put to use in a study of human thymus T cells.

The sequencing input was thymocytes. These receptors were taken from a boy younger than two with a congenital heart defect.

This sequence joins TRBV5-1 and TRBJ2-2; TRBD2 agrees at 9 bases. This CDR3 has 16 residues. Germline assignment: CDR1 SGHRS and CDR2 YFSETQ. V lost 0 bases to trimming and J lost 2 bases; unmatched junction nucleotides: 2. CDR3 region: CASSLGLAVNTGELFF. CDR3 DNA: TGCGCCAGCAGCTTGGGACTAGCGGTAAACACCGGGGAGCTGTTTTTT.

The chain recombines TRBV14 with TRBJ2-7, with 9 bases identical to TRBD2. The CDR3 consists of 16 residues. Germline V gene data show CDR1 as SGHDN and CDR2 as FVKESK. Unmatched junction bases numbered 6, after V lost 1 base and J lost 2 bases. This CDR3 is CASSQGLAGKPYEQYF. Written as DNA, the CDR3 is TGTGCCAGCAGCCAAGGGCTAGCGGGGAAACCCTACGAGCAGTACTTC.

V usage is TRBV5-1 and J usage is TRBJ2-1, with D perhaps TRBD1 (5 bases). Germline CDR1 SGHRS, CDR2 YFSETQ. This CDR3 has 15 residues. V lost 1 base and J 9 bases, leaving 17 bases between the germline ends. The DNA for the CDR3 is TGCGCCAGCAGCTTGCCCCCAGGGTACGACGGTGAGCAGTTCTTC. This translates into CASSLPPGYDGEQFF.

The rearrangement links TRBV28 to TRBJ1-4; TRBD1 matches at 11 bases. This CDR3 comprises 17 residues. V was clipped by 3 bases and J by 2 bases; unmatched bases: 5. Germline CDR1 is MDHEN and CDR2 is SYDVKM. The CDR3 here is CASSFSGQGGTNEKLFF. The CDR3 DNA reads TGTGCCAGCAGTTTTTCGGGACAGGGGGGGACTAATGAAAAACTGTTTTTT.

The genes are TRBV6-5 and TRBJ2-3; 9 nucleotides agree with TRBD2. V dropped 3 bases and J dropped 2; count of bases not matched to a gene: 3. The CDR3 spans 15 residues. Germline loops: CDR1 MNHEY, CDR2 SVGAGI. The CDR3 reads CASSYEREDTDTQYF. CDR3 DNA: TGTGCCAGCAGTTATGAGCGGGAGGACACAGATACGCAGTATTTT.

The chain carries TRBV6-1 and TRBJ2-7; the match to TRBD2 covers 10 bases. J gave up 6 bases and V 2 bases, and 4 bases lay outside the gene matches. The CDR3 covers 14 residues. Germline V gene lookup returns CDR1 MNHNS and CDR2 SASEGT. The CDR3 DNA reads TGTGCCAGCAGTGAACTAGCGGGAGAGATCGAGCAGTACTTC. Amino acid sequence: CASSELAGEIEQYF.

The chain joins TRBV4-1 to TRBJ2-7; 10 bases fit TRBD2. This CDR3 spans 15 amino acids. Germline CDR1 and CDR2: MGHRA and YSYEKL. V lost 3 bases, J lost 6 bases, and 8 bases stayed unmatched. This chain's CDR3 is CASSQTLAGVCEQYF. CDR3 DNA: TGCGCCAGCAGCCAGACCCTAGCGGGGGTTTGCGAGCAGTACTTC.

This rearrangement joins TRBV9 to TRBJ1-1; 11 bases line up with TRBD1. V trimming: 4 bases; J trimming: 0 bases; junction bases outside the gene matches: 8. This CDR3 region has 17 residues. Germline V gene sequence: CDR1 SGDLS, CDR2 YYNGEE. CDR3 coding DNA: TGTGCCAGCAGCCCAAGGACAGGGGGCGACATGAACACTGAAGCTTTCTTT. Translation: CASSPRTGGDMNTEAFF.

This sequence joins TRBV19 and TRBJ2-1; 8 nucleotides line up with TRBD2. V dropped 7 bases and J dropped 3; count of bases not matched to a gene: 11. The germline gives CDR1 LNHDA, CDR2 SQIVND (reference sequence). This CDR3 is built from 16 residues. The CDR3 reads CASTRGSGEYYNEQFF. The CDR3 bases are TGTGCCAGTACCCGGGGTAGCGGGGAGTACTACAATGAGCAGTTCTTC.